This TCR beta chain was obtained from a study of control samples from healthy donors and cancer patients. Sequenced by immunoSEQ multiplex PCR; TCRdb stores in-frame clones only, minus some. The table has about 92,000 clones, roughly four fifths seen once; the top ten hold around a tenth. This CDR3 is built from 13 residues. V was shortened by 2 bases and J by 0 bases, with 3 bases between the two germline ends. From germline, CDR1 is SEHNR and CDR2 FQNEAQ (reference sequence). Specimen: blood. The chain joins TRBV7-9 to TRBJ2-3; no clear D. This clonotype was sampled from a woman aged 55-75 years in good health. The CDR3 DNA sequence: TGTGCCAGCAGCTTATCTAGCACAGATACGCAGTATTTT. This encodes CASSLSSTDTQYF.